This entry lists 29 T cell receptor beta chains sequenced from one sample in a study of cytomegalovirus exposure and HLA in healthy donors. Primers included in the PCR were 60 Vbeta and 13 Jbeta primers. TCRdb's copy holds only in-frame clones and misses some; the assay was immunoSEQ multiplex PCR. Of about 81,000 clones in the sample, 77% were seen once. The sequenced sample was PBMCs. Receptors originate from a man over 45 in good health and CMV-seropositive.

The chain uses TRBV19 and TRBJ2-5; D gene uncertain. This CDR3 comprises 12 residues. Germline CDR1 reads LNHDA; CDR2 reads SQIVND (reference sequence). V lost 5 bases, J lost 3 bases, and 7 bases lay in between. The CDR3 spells CASSDWKETQYF. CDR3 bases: TGTGCCAGTAGTGACTGGAAAGAGACCCAGTACTTC.

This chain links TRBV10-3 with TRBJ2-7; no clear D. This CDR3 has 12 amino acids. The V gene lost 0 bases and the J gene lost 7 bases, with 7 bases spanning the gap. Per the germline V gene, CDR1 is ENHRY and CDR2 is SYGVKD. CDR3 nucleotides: TGTGCCATCAGTGAGTCGGCATGGGAGCAGTACTTC. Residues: CAISESAWEQYF.

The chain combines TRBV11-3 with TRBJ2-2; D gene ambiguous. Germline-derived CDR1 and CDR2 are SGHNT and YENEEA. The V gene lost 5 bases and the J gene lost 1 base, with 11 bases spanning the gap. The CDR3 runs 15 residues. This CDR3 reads CASSPRAMNTGELFF. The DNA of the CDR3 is TGTGCCAGCAGCCCCCGAGCCATGAACACCGGGGAGCTGTTTTTT.

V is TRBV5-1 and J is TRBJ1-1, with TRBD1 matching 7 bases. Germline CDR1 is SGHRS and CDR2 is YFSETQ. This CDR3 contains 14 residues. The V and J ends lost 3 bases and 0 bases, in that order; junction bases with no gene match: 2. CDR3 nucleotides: TGCGCCAGCAGCTCTACAGGGGTGAACACTGAAGCTTTCTTT. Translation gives CASSSTGVNTEAFF.

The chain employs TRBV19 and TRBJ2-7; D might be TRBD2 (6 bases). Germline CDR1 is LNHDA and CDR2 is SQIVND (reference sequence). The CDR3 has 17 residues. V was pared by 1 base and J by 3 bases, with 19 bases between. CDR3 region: CASSIGLGTSPNYEQYF. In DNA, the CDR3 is TGTGCCAGTAGTATAGGCCTCGGAACTAGCCCGAACTACGAGCAGTACTTC.

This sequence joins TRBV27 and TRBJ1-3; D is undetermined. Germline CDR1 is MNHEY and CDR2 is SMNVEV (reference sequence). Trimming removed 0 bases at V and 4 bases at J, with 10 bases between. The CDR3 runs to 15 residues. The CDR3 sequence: CASSLSTGVGNTIYF. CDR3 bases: TGTGCCAGCAGTTTATCGACCGGGGTCGGAAACACCATATATTTT.

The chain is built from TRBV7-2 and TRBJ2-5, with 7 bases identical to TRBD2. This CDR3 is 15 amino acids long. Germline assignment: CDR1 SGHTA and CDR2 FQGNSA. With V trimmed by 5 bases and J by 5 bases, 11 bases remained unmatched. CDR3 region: CASSTSGGRGETQYF. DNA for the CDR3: TGTGCCAGCAGCACCTCGGGAGGCCGGGGGGAGACCCAGTACTTC.

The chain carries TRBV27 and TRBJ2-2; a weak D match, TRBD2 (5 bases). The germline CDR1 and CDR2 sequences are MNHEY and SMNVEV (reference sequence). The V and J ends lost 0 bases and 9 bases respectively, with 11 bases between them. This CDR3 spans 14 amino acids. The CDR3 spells CASSLSMGAWELFF. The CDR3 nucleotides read TGTGCCAGCAGTTTATCGATGGGAGCATGGGAGCTGTTTTTT.

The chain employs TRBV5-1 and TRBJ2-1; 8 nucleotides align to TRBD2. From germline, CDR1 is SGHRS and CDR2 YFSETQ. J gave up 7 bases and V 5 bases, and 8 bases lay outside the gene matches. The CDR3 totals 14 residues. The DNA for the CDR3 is TGCGCCAGCAGATTAGAGCGGGAGACGAATGAGCAGTTCTTC. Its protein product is CASRLERETNEQFF.

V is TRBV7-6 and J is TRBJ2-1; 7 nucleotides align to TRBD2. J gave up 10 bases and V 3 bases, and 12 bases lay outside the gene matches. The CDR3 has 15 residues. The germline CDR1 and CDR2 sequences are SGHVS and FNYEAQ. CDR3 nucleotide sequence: TGTGCCAGCAGCTTTTTGGAGGGAGGGCCTGGCGAGCAGTTCTTC. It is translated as CASSFLEGGPGEQFF.

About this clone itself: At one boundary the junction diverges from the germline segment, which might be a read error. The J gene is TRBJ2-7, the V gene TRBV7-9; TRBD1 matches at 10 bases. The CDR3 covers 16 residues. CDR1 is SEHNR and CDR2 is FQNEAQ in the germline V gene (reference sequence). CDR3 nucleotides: TGTTCCAGCAGCTTAGTCCCGACAGGGGGCCGCTACGAGCAGTACTTC. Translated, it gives CSSSLVPTGGRYEQYF.

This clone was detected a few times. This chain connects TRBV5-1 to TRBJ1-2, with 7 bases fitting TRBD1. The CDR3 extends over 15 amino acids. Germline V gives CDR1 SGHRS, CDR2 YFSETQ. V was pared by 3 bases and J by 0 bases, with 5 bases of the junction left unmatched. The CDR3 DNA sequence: TGCGCCAGCAGCTACGGGACAGCAGCTAACTATGGCTACACCTTC. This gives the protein CASSYGTAANYGYTF.

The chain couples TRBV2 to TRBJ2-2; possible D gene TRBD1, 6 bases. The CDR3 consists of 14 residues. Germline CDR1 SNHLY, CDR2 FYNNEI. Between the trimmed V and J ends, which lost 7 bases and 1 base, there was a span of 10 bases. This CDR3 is CASKMDRNTGELFF. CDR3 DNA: TGTGCCAGCAAAATGGACAGGAACACCGGGGAGCTGTTTTTT. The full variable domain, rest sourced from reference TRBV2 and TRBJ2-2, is EPEVTQTPSHQVTQMGQEVILRCVPISNHLYFYWYRQILGQKVEFLVSFYNNEISEKSEIFDDQFSVERPDGSNFTLKIRSTKLEDSAMYFCASKMDRNTGELFFGEGSRLTVL.

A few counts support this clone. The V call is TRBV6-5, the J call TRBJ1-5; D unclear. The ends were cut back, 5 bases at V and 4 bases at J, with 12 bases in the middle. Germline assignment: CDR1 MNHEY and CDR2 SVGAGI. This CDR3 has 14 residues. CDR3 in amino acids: CASSEGVGNQPQHF. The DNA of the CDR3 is TGTGCCAGCAGTGAGGGTGTTGGGAATCAGCCCCAGCATTTT.

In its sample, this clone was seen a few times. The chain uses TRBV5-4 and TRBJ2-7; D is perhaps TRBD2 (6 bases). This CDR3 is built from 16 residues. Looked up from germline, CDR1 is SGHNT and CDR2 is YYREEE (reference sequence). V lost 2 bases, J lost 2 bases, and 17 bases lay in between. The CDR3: CASSFQYTSSTYEQYF. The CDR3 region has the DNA TGTGCCAGCAGCTTCCAGTACACTAGCAGCACCTACGAGCAGTACTTC.

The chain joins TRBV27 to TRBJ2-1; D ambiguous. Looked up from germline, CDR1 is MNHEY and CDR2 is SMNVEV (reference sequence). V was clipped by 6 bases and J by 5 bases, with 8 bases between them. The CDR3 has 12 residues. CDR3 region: CASRDIDNEQFF. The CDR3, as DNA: TGTGCCAGCAGAGATATAGACAATGAGCAGTTCTTC.

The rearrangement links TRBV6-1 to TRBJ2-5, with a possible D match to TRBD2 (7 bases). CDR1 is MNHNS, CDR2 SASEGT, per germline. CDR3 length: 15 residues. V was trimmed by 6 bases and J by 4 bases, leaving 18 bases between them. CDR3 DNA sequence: TGTGCCAGCAGCGACCCCGGGGGGCCCAGAGAGACCCAGTACTTC. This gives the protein CASSDPGGPRETQYF.

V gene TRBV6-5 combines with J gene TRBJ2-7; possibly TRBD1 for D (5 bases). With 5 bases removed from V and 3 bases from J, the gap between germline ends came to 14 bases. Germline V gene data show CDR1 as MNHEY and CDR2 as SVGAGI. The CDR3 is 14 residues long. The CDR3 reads CASSEIGHYYEQYF. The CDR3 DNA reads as TGTGCCAGCAGTGAAATTGGACACTACTACGAGCAGTACTTC.

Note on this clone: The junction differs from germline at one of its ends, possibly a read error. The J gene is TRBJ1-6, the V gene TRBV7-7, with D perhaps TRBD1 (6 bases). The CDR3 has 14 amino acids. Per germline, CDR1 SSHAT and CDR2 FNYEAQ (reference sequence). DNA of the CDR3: TGTGCTAGCAGCCGGGACAACTATAATTCACCCCTCCACTTT. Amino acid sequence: CASSRDNYNSPLHF. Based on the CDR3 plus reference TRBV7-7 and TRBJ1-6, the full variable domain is GAGVSQSPRYKVTKRGQDVTLRCDPISSHATLYWYQQALGQGPEFLTYFNYEAQPDKSGLPSDRFSAERPEGSISTLTIQRTEQRDSAMYRCASSRDNYNSPLHFGNGTRLTVT.

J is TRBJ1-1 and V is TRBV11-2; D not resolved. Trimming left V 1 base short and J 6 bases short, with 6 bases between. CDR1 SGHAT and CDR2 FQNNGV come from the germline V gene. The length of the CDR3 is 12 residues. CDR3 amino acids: CASSLGLPEAFF. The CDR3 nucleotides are TGTGCCAGCAGCTTAGGACTCCCTGAAGCTTTCTTT.

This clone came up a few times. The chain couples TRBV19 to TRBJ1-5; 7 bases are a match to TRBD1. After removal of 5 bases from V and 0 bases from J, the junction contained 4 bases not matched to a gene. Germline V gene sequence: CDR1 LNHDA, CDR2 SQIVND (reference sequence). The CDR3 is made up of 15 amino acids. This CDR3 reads CASSRDSYSNQPQHF. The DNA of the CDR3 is TGTGCCAGTAGTCGGGACAGCTATAGCAATCAGCCCCAGCATTTT.

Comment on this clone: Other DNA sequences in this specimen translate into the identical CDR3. CDR3 sequence reads: CASSPPGSSYEQYF. DNA of the CDR3: TGTGCCAGCTCACCACCGGGGAGCTCCTACGAGCAGTACTTC. The J gene is TRBJ2-7, the V gene TRBV18; tentative D call: TRBD2 (5 bases). Germline loops: CDR1 KGHSH, CDR2 LQKENI. V dropped 0 bases and J dropped 0 bases, with 6 bases sitting between them. The CDR3 runs to 14 residues.

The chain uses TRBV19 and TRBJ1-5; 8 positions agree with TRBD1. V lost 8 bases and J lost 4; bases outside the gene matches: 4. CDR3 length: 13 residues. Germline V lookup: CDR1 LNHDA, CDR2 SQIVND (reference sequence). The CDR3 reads CASSGGVNQPQHF. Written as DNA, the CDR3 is TGTGCCAGTTCAGGGGGCGTTAATCAGCCCCAGCATTTT. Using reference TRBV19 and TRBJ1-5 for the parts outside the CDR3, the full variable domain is DGGITQSPKYLFRKEGQNVTLSCEQNLNHDAMYWYRQDPGQGLRLIYYSQIVNDFQKGDIAEGYSVSREKKESFPLTVTSAQKNPTAFYLCASSGGVNQPQHFGDGTRLSIL.

CDR3 coding DNA: TGTGCCAGCACTCCAACTAGCGGGTGGTCGAACACCGGGGAGCTGTTTTTT. Its translation is CASTPTSGWSNTGELFF. V gene TRBV21-1 combines with J gene TRBJ2-2; TRBD2, as called in the table, went unchecked against the DNA. TRBV21-1 represents a pseudogene. This CDR3 has 17 amino acids.

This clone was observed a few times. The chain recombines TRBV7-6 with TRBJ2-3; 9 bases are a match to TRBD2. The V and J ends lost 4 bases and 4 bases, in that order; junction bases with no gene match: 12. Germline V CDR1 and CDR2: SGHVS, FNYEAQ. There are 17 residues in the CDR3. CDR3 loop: CASSSLGIAGASDTQYF. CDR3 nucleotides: TGTGCCAGCAGCTCCCTGGGGATAGCGGGAGCCTCAGATACGCAGTATTTT.

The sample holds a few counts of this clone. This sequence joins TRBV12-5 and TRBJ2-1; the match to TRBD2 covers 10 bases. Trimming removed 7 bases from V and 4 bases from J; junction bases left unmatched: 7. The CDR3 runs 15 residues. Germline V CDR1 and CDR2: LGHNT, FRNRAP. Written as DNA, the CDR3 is TGTGCTAGTGTCAGGACTAGCGGTTTGTACAATGAGCAGTTCTTC. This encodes CASVRTSGLYNEQFF.

This CDR3 is CASSLASGTNTGELFF. CDR3 DNA sequence: TGCGCCAGCAGCTTAGCTAGCGGGACGAACACCGGGGAGCTGTTTTTT. This chain joins TRBV5-1 and TRBJ2-2; 9 nucleotides match TRBD2. The V segment lost 2 bases and the J segment 0 bases; nucleotides outside the gene matches: 2. CDR3 length: 16 residues. CDR1 and CDR2 from the germline V gene are SGHRS and YFSETQ. Full variable domain (missing parts from reference TRBV5-1 and TRBJ2-2): KAGVTQTPRYLIKTRGQQVTLSCSPISGHRSVSWYQQTPGQGLQFLFEYFSETQRNKGNFPGRFSGRQFSNSRSEMNVSTLELGDSALYLCASSLASGTNTGELFFGEGSRLTVL.

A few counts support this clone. The CDR3 here is CASSLQGGGTEAFF. As DNA, the CDR3 is TGTGCCAGCAGCCTACAGGGTGGCGGCACTGAAGCTTTCTTT. The genes are TRBV11-2 and TRBJ1-1; D perhaps matches TRBD1 (6 bases). With 5 bases removed from V and 4 bases from J, the gap between germline ends came to 14 bases. The germline V gene has CDR1 SGHAT and CDR2 FQNNGV. The CDR3 is made up of 14 amino acids.

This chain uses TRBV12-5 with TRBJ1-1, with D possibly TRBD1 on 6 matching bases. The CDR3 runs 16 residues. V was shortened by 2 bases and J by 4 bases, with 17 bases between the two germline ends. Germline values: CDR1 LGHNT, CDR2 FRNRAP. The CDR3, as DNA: TGTGCTAGTGGTTTGACACAGGGAAGTAGTGGCACTGAAGCTTTCTTT. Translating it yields CASGLTQGSSGTEAFF.